This entry concerns a single TCR beta chain. Its antigen is undetermined. Preparation of the TCR beta libraries relied on UMI-labeled 5' RACE. Reanalyzing the 5' RACE reads, TCRdb keeps one entry per CDR3 protein, without DNA. Its table lists some 10,000 distinct CDR3 sequences. This sample is part of a study of human CD8 memory T cell subsets. Broader study findings: Stem-like memory and precursor exhausted T cell repertoires had very little in common with each other.

TPEX cells, early memory CD8+ T cells with exhausted-like traits, were CCR7+ PD-1+ TIGIT+. It was by negative magnetic separation that total CD8+ T cells were enriched. The origin of this receptor is a human donor in good health. The sample was CD8+ T cells from PBMCs.

The CDR3 sequence is CASSLSERGEQFF. The chain links TRBV4-2 to TRBJ2-1. The CDR3 runs 13 residues. Germline V lookup: CDR1 LGHNA, CDR2 YNFKEQ.